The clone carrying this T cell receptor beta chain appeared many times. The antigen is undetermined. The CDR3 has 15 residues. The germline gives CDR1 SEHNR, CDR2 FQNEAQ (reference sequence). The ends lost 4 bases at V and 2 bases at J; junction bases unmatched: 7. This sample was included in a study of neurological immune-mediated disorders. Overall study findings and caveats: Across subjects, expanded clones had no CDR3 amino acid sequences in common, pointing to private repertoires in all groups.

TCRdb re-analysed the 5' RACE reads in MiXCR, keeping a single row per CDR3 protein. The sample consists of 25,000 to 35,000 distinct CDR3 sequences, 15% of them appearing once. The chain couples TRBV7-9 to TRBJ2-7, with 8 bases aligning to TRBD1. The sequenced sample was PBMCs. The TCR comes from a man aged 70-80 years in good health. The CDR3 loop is CASSSRTGPPYEQYF. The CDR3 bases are TGTGCCAGCAGCTCAAGGACAGGGCCTCCCTACGAGCAGTACTTC.